This TCR beta chain was identified in a study of shared clonotypes between healthy human individuals. A CD45RA+ naive subset and a CD45RA-negative memory subset were split from CD4+ cells. Here immunoSEQ multiplex PCR was the method, and the copy in TCRdb shows in-frame clones only, minus some. The table includes about 1.5 million clones, around 98% detected once. This receptor was identified in a man aged 30 to 39 in good health. Sequenced input: naive CD4+ T cells sorted from blood. The sample's subset: CD45RA+ positively selected.

The CDR3 here is CASSLVKVTGYGETQYF. CDR3 in DNA: TGTGCCAGCAGCTTAGTTAAGGTGACCGGGTACGGGGAGACCCAGTACTTC. This chain joins TRBV7-2 and TRBJ2-5; D not resolved. Trimming pared 1 base from V and 5 bases from J, leaving 20 bases between. The CDR3 is 17 amino acids. Per the germline V gene, CDR1 is SGHTA and CDR2 is FQGNSA.